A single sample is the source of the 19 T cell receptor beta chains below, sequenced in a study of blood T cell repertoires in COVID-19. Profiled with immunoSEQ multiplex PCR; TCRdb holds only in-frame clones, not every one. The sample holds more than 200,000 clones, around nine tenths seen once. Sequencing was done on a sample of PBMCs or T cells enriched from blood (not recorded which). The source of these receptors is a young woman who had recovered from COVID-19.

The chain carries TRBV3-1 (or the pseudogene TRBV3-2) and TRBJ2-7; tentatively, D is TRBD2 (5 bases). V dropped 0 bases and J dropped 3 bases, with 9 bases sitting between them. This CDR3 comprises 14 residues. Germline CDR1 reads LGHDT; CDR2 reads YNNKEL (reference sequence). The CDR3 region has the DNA TGTGCCAGCAGCCAAGATAGCGTTGGCTACGAGCAGTACTTC. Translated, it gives CASSQDSVGYEQYF.

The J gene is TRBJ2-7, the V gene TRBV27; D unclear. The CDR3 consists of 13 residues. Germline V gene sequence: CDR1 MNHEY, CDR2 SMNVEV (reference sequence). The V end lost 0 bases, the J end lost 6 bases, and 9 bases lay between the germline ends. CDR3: CASSLSPVLEQYF. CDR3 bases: TGTGCCAGCAGTTTATCCCCTGTACTCGAGCAGTACTTC.

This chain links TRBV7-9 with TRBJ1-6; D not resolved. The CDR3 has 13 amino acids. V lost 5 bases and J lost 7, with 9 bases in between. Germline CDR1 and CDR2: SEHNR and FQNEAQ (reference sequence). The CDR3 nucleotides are TGTGCCAGCAGCGTACTTGTGAATTCACCCCTCCACTTT. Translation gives CASSVLVNSPLHF. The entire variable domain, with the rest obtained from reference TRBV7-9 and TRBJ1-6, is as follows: DTGVSQNPRHKITKRGQNVTFRCDPISEHNRLYWYRQTLGQGPEFLTYFQNEAQLEKSRLLSDRFSAERPKGSFSTLEIQRTEQGDSAMYLCASSVLVNSPLHFGNGTRLTVT.

The CDR3 protein is CASTSAEGAVGYGYTF. The CDR3 DNA reads TGTGCCAGCACAAGTGCGGAGGGGGCTGTGGGTTATGGCTACACCTTC. The chain combines TRBV27 with TRBJ1-2, with 7 bases identical to TRBD1. From germline, CDR1 is MNHEY and CDR2 SMNVEV (reference sequence). The CDR3 has 16 residues. After removal of 7 bases from V and 5 bases from J, the junction contained 16 bases not matched to a gene.

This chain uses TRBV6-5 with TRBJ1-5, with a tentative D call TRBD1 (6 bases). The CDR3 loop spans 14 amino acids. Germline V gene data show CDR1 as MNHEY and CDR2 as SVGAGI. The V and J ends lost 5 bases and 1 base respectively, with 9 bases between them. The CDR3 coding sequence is TGTGCCAGCAGTCAACAGGGAAGCAATCAGCCCCAGCATTTT. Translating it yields CASSQQGSNQPQHF.

The chain's CDR3 is CASGSRGGHEKLFF. DNA of the CDR3: TGTGCCAGCGGGAGCAGGGGCGGTCATGAAAAACTGTTTTTT. The V call is TRBV5-6, the J call TRBJ1-4, with a weak D call TRBD1 (6 bases). The CDR3 length is 14 residues. CDR1 and CDR2 (germline): SGHDT, YYEEEE. V gave up 7 bases and J gave up 6 bases, with 16 bases separating them.

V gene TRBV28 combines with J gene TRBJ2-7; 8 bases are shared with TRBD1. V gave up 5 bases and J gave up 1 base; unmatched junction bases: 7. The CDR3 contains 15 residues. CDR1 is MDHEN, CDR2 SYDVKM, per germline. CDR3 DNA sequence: TGTGCCAGCAGTCGAGCCCGGACAGGGTCCTACGAGCAGTACTTC. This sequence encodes CASSRARTGSYEQYF.

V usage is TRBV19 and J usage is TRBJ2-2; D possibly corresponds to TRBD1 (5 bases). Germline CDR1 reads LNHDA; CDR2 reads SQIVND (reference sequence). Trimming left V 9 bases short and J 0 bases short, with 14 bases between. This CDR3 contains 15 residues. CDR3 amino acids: CASQTDRPNTGELFF. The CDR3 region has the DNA TGTGCCAGCCAGACCGACAGACCGAACACCGGGGAGCTGTTTTTT.

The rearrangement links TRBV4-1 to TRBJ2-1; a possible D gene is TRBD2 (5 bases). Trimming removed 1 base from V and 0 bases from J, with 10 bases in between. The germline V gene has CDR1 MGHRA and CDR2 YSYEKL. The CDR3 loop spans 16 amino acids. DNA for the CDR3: TGCGCCAGCAGCCAAGTCCGGGGAAGCTCCTACAATGAGCAGTTCTTC. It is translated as CASSQVRGSSYNEQFF.

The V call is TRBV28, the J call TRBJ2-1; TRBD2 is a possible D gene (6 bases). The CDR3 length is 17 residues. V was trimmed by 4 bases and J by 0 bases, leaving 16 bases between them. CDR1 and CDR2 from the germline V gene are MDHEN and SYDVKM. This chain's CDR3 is CASSSLNRGSSYNEQFF. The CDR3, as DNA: TGTGCCAGCAGTTCCTTAAATCGGGGGAGCTCCTACAATGAGCAGTTCTTC.

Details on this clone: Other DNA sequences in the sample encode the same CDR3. The CDR3 loop is CASSAGTGNTEAFF. In DNA form, the CDR3 reads TGCGCCAGCAGCGCCGGGACAGGGAACACTGAAGCTTTCTTT. The J gene is TRBJ1-1, the V gene TRBV5-1; TRBD1 matches 8 bases. The germline V gene encodes CDR1 SGHRS and CDR2 YFSETQ. The CDR3 covers 14 residues. The junction had 3 bases not matched to a gene; V was cut back by 4 bases and J by 1 base.

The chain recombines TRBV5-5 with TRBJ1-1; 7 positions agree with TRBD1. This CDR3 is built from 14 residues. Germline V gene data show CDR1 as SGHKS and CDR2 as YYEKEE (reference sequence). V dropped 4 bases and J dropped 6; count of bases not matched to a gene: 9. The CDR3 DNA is TGTGCCAGCAGCATGACAGGGCGGACCGCTGAAGCTTTCTTT. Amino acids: CASSMTGRTAEAFF.

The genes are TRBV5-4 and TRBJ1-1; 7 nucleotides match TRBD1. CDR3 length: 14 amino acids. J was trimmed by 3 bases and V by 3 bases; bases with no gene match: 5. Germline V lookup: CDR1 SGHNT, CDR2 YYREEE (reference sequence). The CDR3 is CASSWGQIDTEAFF. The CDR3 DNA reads TGTGCCAGCAGCTGGGGACAGATAGACACTGAAGCTTTCTTT.

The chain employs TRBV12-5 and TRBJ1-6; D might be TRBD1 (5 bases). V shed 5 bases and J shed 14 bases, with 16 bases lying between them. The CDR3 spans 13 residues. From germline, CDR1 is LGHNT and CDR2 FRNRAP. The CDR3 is CASGNDSFLALHF. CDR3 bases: TGTGCTAGTGGTAACGACAGTTTTCTCGCCCTCCACTTT.

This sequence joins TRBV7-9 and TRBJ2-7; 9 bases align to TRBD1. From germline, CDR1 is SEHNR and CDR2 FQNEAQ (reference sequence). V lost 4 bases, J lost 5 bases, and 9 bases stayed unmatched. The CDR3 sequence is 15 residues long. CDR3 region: CASSYGTGSRNEQYF. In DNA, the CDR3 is TGTGCCAGCAGCTATGGGACAGGGAGTCGCAACGAGCAGTACTTC. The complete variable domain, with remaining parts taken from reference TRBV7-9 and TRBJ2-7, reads DTGVSQNPRHKITKRGQNVTFRCDPISEHNRLYWYRQTLGQGPEFLTYFQNEAQLEKSRLLSDRFSAERPKGSFSTLEIQRTEQGDSAMYLCASSYGTGSRNEQYFGPGTRLTVT.

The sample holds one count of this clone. DNA of the CDR3: TGTGCCAGCAGCGTAGGGCTAGCGGGGGGGCAAGAGACCCAGTACTTC. It yields the protein CASSVGLAGGQETQYF. This chain joins TRBV9 and TRBJ2-5, with 12 bases aligning to TRBD2. This CDR3 is built from 16 residues. Germline CDR1 is SGDLS and CDR2 is YYNGEE. Trimming cost V 0 bases and J 2 bases; bases outside gene matches: 2.

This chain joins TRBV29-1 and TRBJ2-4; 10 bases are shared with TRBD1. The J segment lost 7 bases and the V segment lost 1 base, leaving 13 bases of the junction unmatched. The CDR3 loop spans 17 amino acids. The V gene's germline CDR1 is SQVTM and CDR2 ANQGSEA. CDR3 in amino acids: CSVEGPGQGSPWNIQYF. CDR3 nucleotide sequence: TGCAGCGTTGAAGGCCCGGGACAGGGGAGCCCTTGGAACATTCAGTACTTC.

In nucleotides, the CDR3 is TGTGCCAGCAGCTTCCGATCCGGGACAGGGAACACTGAAGCTTTCTTT. Translated: CASSFRSGTGNTEAFF. V and J are TRBV27 and TRBJ1-1, with 8 nucleotides matching TRBD1. J gave up 1 base and V 6 bases, and 10 bases lay outside the gene matches. Germline assignment: CDR1 MNHEY and CDR2 SMNVEV (reference sequence). This CDR3 has 16 residues.

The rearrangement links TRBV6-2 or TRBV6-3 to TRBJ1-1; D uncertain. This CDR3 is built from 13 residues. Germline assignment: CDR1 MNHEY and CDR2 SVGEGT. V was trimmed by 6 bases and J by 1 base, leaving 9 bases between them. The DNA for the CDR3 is TGTGCCAGCAGCCCCCCCTGGAACACTGAAGCTTTCTTT. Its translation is CASSPPWNTEAFF.